This record covers a single T cell receptor beta chain. TCRB transcripts that were expressed got sequenced, as all of the isolated RNA had been reverse transcribed. Libraries were prepared by immunoSEQ multiplex PCR; TCRdb keeps only in-frame clonotypes and omits some of them. Here the sample spans about half a million clones, 30% being singletons. This entry comes from a study of beta chain features in type 1 diabetes. The receptor was isolated from a man aged 18 to 29 in good health. Sequencing was carried out using naive CD4+ T cells from blood.

The CDR3 sequence: CASSQSGRKDEQYF. The CDR3 nucleotides are TGTGCCAGCAGCCAAAGTGGGAGGAAGGACGAGCAGTACTTC. This chain connects TRBV14 to TRBJ2-7, with D maybe TRBD2 (6 bases). This CDR3 has 14 residues. V shed 2 bases and J shed 5 bases, with 13 bases lying between them. The V gene's germline CDR1 is SGHDN and CDR2 FVKESK. Together with reference TRBV14 and TRBJ2-7, the CDR3 gives the full variable domain: EAGVTQFPSHSVIEKGQTVTLRCDPISGHDNLYWYRRVMGKEIKFLLHFVKESKQDESGMPNNRFLAERTGGTYSTLKVQPAELEDSGVYFCASSQSGRKDEQYFGPGTRLTVT.